This TCR beta chain was recovered during a study of blood T cell repertoires in COVID-19. V was shortened by 8 bases and J by 4 bases, with 15 bases between the two germline ends. CDR3 length equals 15 residues. Germline assignment: CDR1 SNHLY and CDR2 FYNNEI. The repertoire was sequenced with immunoSEQ multiplex PCR; TCRdb's copy has only in-frame clones and lacks some. Here the sample spans over 350,000 clones, roughly 90% being singletons. The sequence was collected from a woman aged 25 to 45 with acute COVID-19. The sequenced sample consisted of PBMCs or T cells enriched from blood (not recorded which). V gene TRBV2 combines with J gene TRBJ1-6; D might be TRBD1 (5 bases). The CDR3 sequence: CASQKRGGYNSPLHF. CDR3 DNA: TGTGCCAGCCAAAAACGGGGGGGGTATAATTCACCCCTCCACTTT. The full variable domain, rest sourced from reference TRBV2 and TRBJ1-6, is EPEVTQTPSHQVTQMGQEVILRCVPISNHLYFYWYRQILGQKVEFLVSFYNNEISEKSEIFDDQFSVERPDGSNFTLKIRSTKLEDSAMYFCASQKRGGYNSPLHFGNGTRLTVT.